This record covers a single T cell receptor (beta chain). No cognate antigen has been identified for it. Base-call qualities are not available, and no considerably larger clone is one nucleotide away. These data belong to a study of T cells after somatic rescue of genetic block (dated by TCRdb to about 2020). General notes on the study: What the study looked at was long-term robustness, specifically in a T-cell system that came about through somatic rescue of a genetic block in T-cell development.

Inclusive of the bounding cysteine and phenylalanine, the CDR3 is 15 residues long. The kept DNA is CDR3 alone, 45 bases in frame from the first base. CDR1 is given as MDHEN and CDR2 as SYDVKM, both from the germline V gene. The V end loses 2 bases and the J end loses 3 bases, and a stretch of 13 bases separates them. Library creation used the immunoSEQ multiplex PCR assay. TCRdb's version of the immuneACCESS table is confined to in-frame rearrangements and falls short of the full clone set. An unresolved V gene accounts for under half of the shortfall where checked; the remainder is of unknown origin. This sample has 95,000 to 120,000 clones in its table, and around nine tenths of those were observed once. Less than 1.5% of the sample comes from the top ten.

This sequence uses TRBV28 and TRBJ1-1; the D gene cannot be resolved reliably. The sequence was obtained from a young woman. The sequenced sample was peripheral blood mononuclear cells (PBMCs). The CDR3 protein: CASSLRAIKYTEAFF. The nucleotide sequence is TGTGCCAGCAGTTTACGGGCCATAAAATACACTGAAGCTTTCTTT.